The TCR beta chain described here comes from a study of technical replicates of blood from a few donors. The V and J ends lost 10 bases and 4 bases respectively, with 16 bases between them. The CDR3 spans 13 residues. CDR1 is MDHEN and CDR2 is SYDVKM in the germline V gene. Sequenced by immunoSEQ multiplex PCR; TCRdb stores in-frame clones only, minus some. This sample has approximately 73,000 clones, with around 94% found just once. This TCR derives from a human donor in good health. Material for sequencing was T cells isolated from PBMCs. This chain connects TRBV28 to TRBJ1-2; weak D call: TRBD1 (5 bases). CDR3 protein: CATLLSGRYGYTF. The CDR3 nucleotides read TGTGCCACCTTGCTTTCAGGGCGCTATGGCTACACCTTC.